This T cell receptor beta chain was sequenced during a study of cytomegalovirus exposure and HLA in healthy donors. 60 Vbeta and 13 Jbeta primers were used in PCR. Assay: immunoSEQ multiplex PCR; the TCRdb copy retains only in-frame clones and omits some. This table has roughly 150,000 clones, approximately 80% appearing once. The source is a woman aged 35 to 49 in good health and CMV-seropositive. Sequenced material: PBMCs.

The CDR3, as DNA: TGTGCCAGCAGCTTCGTGGGGGCAGGGCTAACTAATGAAAAACTGTTTTTT. This codes for CASSFVGAGLTNEKLFF. This rearrangement joins TRBV7-9 to TRBJ1-4; D may be TRBD1 (6 bases). V gave up 3 bases and J gave up 1 base, with 15 bases separating them. The CDR3 has 17 residues. Germline V CDR1 and CDR2: SEHNR, FQNEAQ (reference sequence).